Included here is one T cell receptor (beta chain) sequence, with context. The data were taken from a study of blood T cell repertoires in COVID-19. V was trimmed by 4 bases and J by 10 bases, leaving 17 bases between them. CDR3 length equals 15 residues. The V gene's germline CDR1 is SGHAT and CDR2 FQNNGV. Profiled with immunoSEQ multiplex PCR; TCRdb holds only in-frame clones, not every one. Here the sample spans fewer than 35,000 clones, approximately 86% being singletons. This receptor was obtained from a man aged 45-65 years with active or convalescent COVID-19. The specimen sequenced was peripheral blood. The chain employs TRBV11-2 and TRBJ2-6, with TRBD2 as a possible D gene (6 bases). The CDR3 loop is CASSSPGSGRNVLTF. DNA of the CDR3: TGTGCCAGCAGCTCTCCAGGGTCGGGGAGGAACGTCCTGACTTTC.